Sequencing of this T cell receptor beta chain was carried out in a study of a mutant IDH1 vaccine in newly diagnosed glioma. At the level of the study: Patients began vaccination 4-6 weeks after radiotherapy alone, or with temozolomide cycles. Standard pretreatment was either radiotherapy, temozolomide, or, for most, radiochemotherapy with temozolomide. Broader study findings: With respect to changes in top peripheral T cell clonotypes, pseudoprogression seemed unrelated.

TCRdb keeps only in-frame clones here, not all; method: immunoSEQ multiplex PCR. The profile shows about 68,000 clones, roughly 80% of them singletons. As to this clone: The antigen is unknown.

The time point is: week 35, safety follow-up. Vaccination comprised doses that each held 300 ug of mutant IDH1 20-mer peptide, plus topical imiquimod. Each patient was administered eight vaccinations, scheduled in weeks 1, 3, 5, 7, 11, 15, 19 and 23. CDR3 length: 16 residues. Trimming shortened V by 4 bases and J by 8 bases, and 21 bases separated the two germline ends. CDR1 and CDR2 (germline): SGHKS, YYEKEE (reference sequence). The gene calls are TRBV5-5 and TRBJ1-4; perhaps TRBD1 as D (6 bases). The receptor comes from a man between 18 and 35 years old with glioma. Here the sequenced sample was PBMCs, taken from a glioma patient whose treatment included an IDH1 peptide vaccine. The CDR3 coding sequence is TGTGCCAGCAGCCCGGGGATTGACTGGGGGCCCGAAAAACTGTTTTTT. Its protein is CASSPGIDWGPEKLFF.